A single sample is the source of the 16 T cell receptor beta chains below, sequenced in a study of cytomegalovirus exposure and HLA in healthy donors. Vbeta (60) and Jbeta (13) primers were used in the PCR. Repertoires were generated with immunoSEQ multiplex PCR, while TCRdb's copy carries only in-frame clones and drops some. This table holds some 150,000 clones, 71% found once. The specimen was PBMCs. The receptor set was obtained from a woman aged 25 to 39 in good health and CMV-seronegative.

The chain uses TRBV7-3 and TRBJ1-6, with D perhaps matching TRBD1 (5 bases). Germline assignment: CDR1 SGHTA and CDR2 FQGTGA. CDR3 length equals 16 residues. V dropped 2 bases and J dropped 0 bases, with 8 bases sitting between them. The CDR3: CASSLQGSSYNSPLHF. The CDR3 region has the DNA TGTGCCAGCAGCTTACAGGGAAGCTCCTATAATTCACCCCTCCACTTT.

Comments on this clone: An end of the junction differs from the germline gene, which may be a read error. The V gene is TRBV6-5, the J gene TRBJ1-6; no firm D call. This CDR3 comprises 16 residues. Per germline, CDR1 MNHEY and CDR2 SVGAGI. CDR3 sequence reads: CASSYSMSSCNSPLHF. Written as DNA, the CDR3 is TGTGCCAGCAGTTACTCGATGAGCTCCTGTAATTCACCCCTCCACTTT.

The genes are TRBV11-2 and TRBJ1-1, with D uncertain. Germline CDR1 and CDR2: SGHAT and FQNNGV. The V end lost 3 bases, the J end lost 2 bases, and 10 bases lay between the germline ends. The CDR3 covers 14 residues. CDR3 protein: CASSFSRVNTEAFF. The CDR3 DNA follows: TGTGCCAGCAGCTTTAGCCGAGTCAACACTGAAGCTTTCTTT.

A word on this clone: This sample also contains other DNA sequences that code for the same CDR3. The J gene is TRBJ2-5, the V gene TRBV20-1; 8 bases fit TRBD1. CDR3 length: 11 residues. Trimming removed 5 bases from V and 5 bases from J; junction bases left unmatched: 1. The germline gives CDR1 DFQATT, CDR2 SNEGSKA (reference sequence). CDR3 nucleotides: TGCAGTGCTCGGACAGGGGAGACCCAGTACTTC. This encodes CSARTGETQYF.

The genes are TRBV6-5 and TRBJ2-1, with 9 bases lining up with TRBD1. Germline values: CDR1 MNHEY, CDR2 SVGAGI. Germline trimming cut 0 bases from V and 5 bases from J; bases unmatched to any gene: 2. This CDR3 spans 15 amino acids. The CDR3 DNA reads as TGTGCCAGCAGTTACTCGGGACAGGGAAACAATGAGCAGTTCTTC. This encodes CASSYSGQGNNEQFF.

DNA of the CDR3: TGTGCCAGCAGCTTAGGACCTAGTTACAATGAGCAGTTCTTC. It encodes CASSLGPSYNEQFF. The rearrangement links TRBV7-9 to TRBJ2-1; D not resolved. CDR3 length: 14 residues. Germline V gene data show CDR1 as SEHNR and CDR2 as FQNEAQ (reference sequence). Trimming took 1 base from V and 4 from J, leaving 8 bases between them.

This chain connects TRBV4-2 to TRBJ2-3; 7 bases line up with TRBD2. The J segment lost 6 bases and the V segment lost 4 bases, leaving 10 bases of the junction unmatched. CDR1 is LGHNA and CDR2 is YNFKEQ in the germline V gene. CDR3 length equals 15 residues. Here the CDR3 DNA reads TGTGCCAGCAGCCTTCTCGGACTAGGGTCTGATACGCAGTATTTT. It codes for CASSLLGLGSDTQYF.

This chain connects TRBV30 to TRBJ1-6; D ambiguous. The CDR3 has 13 residues. Per germline, CDR1 GTSNPN and CDR2 SVGIG (reference sequence). V lost 0 bases and J lost 6, with 6 bases in between. In nucleotides, the CDR3 is TGTGCCTGGAGTGTAGAGGGTAATTCACCCCTCCACTTT. This codes for CAWSVEGNSPLHF.

The V and J genes are TRBV4-3 and TRBJ1-1; the D gene is possibly TRBD1 (5 bases). CDR3 length: 18 amino acids. The germline gives CDR1 LGHNA, CDR2 YSLEER. Between the trimmed V and J ends, which lost 4 bases and 1 base, there was a span of 22 bases. The DNA of the CDR3 is TGCGCCAGCAGCCTCGAGACGGGGGGGGTCGGAGCGAACACTGAAGCTTTCTTT. It translates to CASSLETGGVGANTEAFF.

This chain links TRBV5-4 with TRBJ1-1; unclear D gene. V dropped 4 bases and J dropped 1 base, with 8 bases sitting between them. The length of the CDR3 is 13 residues. CDR1 is SGHNT, CDR2 YYREEE, per germline (reference sequence). CDR3 bases: TGTGCCAGCAGCCTGAGACAGAACACTGAAGCTTTCTTT. This translates into CASSLRQNTEAFF.

This clone was observed once. This chain uses TRBV19 with TRBJ2-1, with 9 bases fitting TRBD2. Germline-derived CDR1 and CDR2 are LNHDA and SQIVND (reference sequence). The trim removed 7 bases at V and 3 bases at J, leaving 4 bases unmatched. CDR3 length equals 14 residues. CDR3: CASNSGGDYNEQFF. CDR3 sequence (DNA): TGTGCCAGTAATAGCGGGGGAGACTACAATGAGCAGTTCTTC.

This clone has only a few counts. The chain joins TRBV6-5 to TRBJ2-5; 7 nucleotides align to TRBD2. The CDR3 loop spans 11 amino acids. Per the germline V gene, CDR1 is MNHEY and CDR2 is SVGAGI. V gave up 8 bases and J gave up 4 bases; unmatched junction bases: 1. CDR3 sequence: CASGEGETQYF. For the CDR3, the DNA is TGTGCCAGCGGGGAGGGAGAGACCCAGTACTTC.

This chain joins TRBV6-5 and TRBJ2-3; 7 bases agree with TRBD2. V gave up 0 bases and J gave up 0 bases; unmatched junction bases: 3. The germline CDR1 and CDR2 sequences are MNHEY and SVGAGI. The CDR3 has 16 amino acids. The CDR3 bases are TGTGCCAGCAGTTACTCGATGGGGGGGAGCACAGATACGCAGTATTTT. Protein: CASSYSMGGSTDTQYF.

V is TRBV27 and J is TRBJ2-3; a possible D gene is TRBD1 (6 bases). Germline CDR1 and CDR2: MNHEY and SMNVEV (reference sequence). The germline V and J ends were trimmed by 6 bases and 4 bases, with 20 bases remaining between them. This CDR3 is 16 amino acids long. CDR3 protein: CASRPHIVGASDTQYF. The CDR3 DNA reads as TGTGCCAGCAGACCCCACATCGTGGGGGCATCAGATACGCAGTATTTT.

The chain links TRBV5-1 to TRBJ1-6, with 9 bases identical to TRBD1. The CDR3 covers 17 residues. Germline trimming cut 3 bases from V and 0 bases from J; bases unmatched to any gene: 4. Germline V gene lookup returns CDR1 SGHRS and CDR2 YFSETQ. This chain's CDR3 is CASSWDREDSYNSPLHF. In DNA, the CDR3 is TGCGCCAGCAGCTGGGACAGGGAGGACTCCTATAATTCACCCCTCCACTTT.

The chain links TRBV4-2 to TRBJ2-1, with D hard to call. Trimming stripped 1 base from V and 12 bases from J, with 10 bases between. Germline V gene sequence: CDR1 LGHNA, CDR2 YNFKEQ. The CDR3 is 12 amino acids. The CDR3 loop reads CASSQASLVQFF. Written as DNA, the CDR3 is TGTGCCAGCAGCCAAGCTTCGTTAGTGCAGTTCTTC.